These 10 T cell receptor beta chains share one sample of origin, sequenced in a study of T cells in Graves' hyperthyroidism and ophthalmopathy (dated by TCRdb to between 2018 and 2020). Library prep was done by multiplex PCR. The listed sequencing device is Illumina HiSeq 2000. The TCR beta CDR3 regions were amplified from RNA transcripts. The first round of RT-PCR for the TCR CDR3 was performed with the HTBI primer set and the Qiagen OneStep RT-PCR kit. In-frame beta chains were kept once TCRdb had trimmed the public reads at Q25 with fastp and called clones with MiXCR. Each entry merges the rows of one CDR3 protein and shows their most common DNA and genes. Present in this sample are about half a million distinct CDR3 sequences, about 16% of which were seen just once. The top ten hold 25% to 35% of the sample. The specimen was blood. These receptors came from a woman in her twenties or thirties with Graves' ophthalmopathy.

This clonotype was detected many times. The junction does not match germline at one end; this may be a read error. This rearrangement joins TRBV20-1 to TRBJ1-4; no clear D gene. Germline lookup yields CDR1 DFQATT and CDR2 SNEGSKA (reference sequence). This CDR3 comprises 15 residues. CDR3: CSARGSRATNEKLFF. CDR3 DNA: TGCAGTGCAAGAGGGAGTCGGGCAACTAATGAAAAACTGTTTTTT.

This clonotype has at least ten counts. This rearrangement joins TRBV7-2 to TRBJ2-3, with D possibly matching TRBD2 (7 bases). The V gene's germline CDR1 is SGHTA and CDR2 FQGNSA. Deletions cut 2 bases from V and 0 bases from J, with 15 bases between. This CDR3 spans 17 amino acids. In DNA form, the CDR3 reads TGTGCCAGCAGCTTAACAGGGAGCGGGATAAGCACAGATACGCAGTATTTT. This sequence encodes CASSLTGSGISTDTQYF.

This clonotype was seen repeatedly, ten times or more. This chain connects TRBV28 to TRBJ2-7, with 7 bases that match TRBD1. The CDR3 is 13 residues long. From germline, CDR1 is MDHEN and CDR2 SYDVKM. Losses at the gene ends were 7 bases for V and 1 base for J; bases not matched to a gene: 4. Here the CDR3 reads CASTSTGSYEQYF. CDR3 sequence (DNA): TGTGCCAGCACCTCGACAGGGTCCTACGAGCAGTACTTC.

The V gene is TRBV29-1, the J gene TRBJ2-3; 8 nucleotides match TRBD1. Per the germline V gene, CDR1 is SQVTM and CDR2 is ANQGSEA. The CDR3 consists of 13 residues. Trimming removed 7 bases from V and 5 bases from J; junction bases left unmatched: 8. DNA of the CDR3: TGCAGCGCCCACCAGGGGGCAATAGATACGCAGTATTTT. Translated, it gives CSAHQGAIDTQYF.

There are many counts of this clonotype. The rearrangement links TRBV11-1 to TRBJ1-1, with D maybe TRBD1 (5 bases). CDR1 SGHAT and CDR2 FQDESV come from the germline V gene (reference sequence). This CDR3 comprises 12 residues. V was trimmed by 5 bases and J by 8 bases, leaving 12 bases between them. CDR3 sequence reads: CASSGATVEAFF. The CDR3, as DNA: TGTGCCAGCAGCGGGGCCACGGTGGAAGCTTTCTTT.

At least ten counts were recorded for this clonotype. The chain has TRBV6-1 and TRBJ2-7; 11 nucleotides match TRBD2. There are 18 residues in the CDR3. V gave up 8 bases and J gave up 3 bases; unmatched junction bases: 18. Germline V lookup: CDR1 MNHNS, CDR2 SASEGT. The CDR3 protein is CASSLTSGTYGGGYEQYF. The CDR3 DNA reads TGTGCCAGCTCCCTGACTAGCGGGACCTATGGAGGGGGCTACGAGCAGTACTTC.

At least ten counts were recorded for this clonotype. The V call is TRBV7-2, the J call TRBJ1-5; 9 bases align to TRBD1. Germline V gene data show CDR1 as SGHTA and CDR2 as FQGNSA. J lost 3 bases, V lost 1 base, and 1 base had no gene match. The CDR3 is 15 residues long. For the CDR3, the DNA is TGTGCCAGCAGCTTAGGGGACAGGGTCAATCAGCCCCAGCATTTT. Its protein is CASSLGDRVNQPQHF. Supplemented by reference TRBV7-2 and TRBJ1-5, the full variable domain reads GAGVSQSPSNKVTEKGKDVELRCDPISGHTALYWYRQSLGQGLEFLIYFQGNSAPDKSGLPSDRFSAERTGGSVSTLTIQRTQQEDSAVYLCASSLGDRVNQPQHFGDGTRLSIL.

The chain combines TRBV2 with TRBJ2-1, with TRBD1 matching 10 bases. Germline CDR1 is SNHLY and CDR2 is FYNNEI. The J segment lost 6 bases and the V segment lost 4 bases, leaving 3 bases of the junction unmatched. The CDR3 consists of 14 residues. The CDR3 region has the DNA TGTGCCAGCAGTGCCTGGACAGGGGGCAATGAGCAGTTCTTC. Its protein is CASSAWTGGNEQFF.

This clonotype was detected many times. The J gene is TRBJ2-3, the V gene TRBV28; D ambiguous. Trimming took 5 bases from V and 5 from J, leaving 14 bases between them. Germline loops: CDR1 MDHEN, CDR2 SYDVKM. CDR3 size: 14 residues. For the CDR3, the DNA is TGTGCCAGCAGTGACCTGGCGAGGTTAGATACGCAGTATTTT. Amino acid sequence: CASSDLARLDTQYF.

The chain carries TRBV6-5 and TRBJ2-3; tentative D call: TRBD2 (6 bases). V was trimmed by 0 bases and J by 4 bases, leaving 14 bases between them. Germline-derived CDR1 and CDR2 are MNHEY and SVGAGI. The CDR3 has 16 amino acids. CDR3 protein: CASSYSVAGFADTQYF. The CDR3 DNA reads TGTGCCAGCAGTTACTCGGTGGCGGGGTTCGCAGATACGCAGTATTTT.